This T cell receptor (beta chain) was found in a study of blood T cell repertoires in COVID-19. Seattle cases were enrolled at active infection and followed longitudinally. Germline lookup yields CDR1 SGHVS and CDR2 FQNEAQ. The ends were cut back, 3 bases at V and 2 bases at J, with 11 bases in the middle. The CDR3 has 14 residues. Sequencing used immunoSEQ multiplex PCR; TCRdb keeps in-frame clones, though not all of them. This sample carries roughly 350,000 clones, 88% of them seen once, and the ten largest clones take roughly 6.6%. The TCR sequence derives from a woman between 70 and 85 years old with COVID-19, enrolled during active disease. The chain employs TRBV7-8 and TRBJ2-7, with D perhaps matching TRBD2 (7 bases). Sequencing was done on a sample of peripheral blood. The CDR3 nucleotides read TGTGCCAGCAGCTTCCGGCGGGGGCCCTACGAGCAGTACTTC. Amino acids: CASSFRRGPYEQYF.